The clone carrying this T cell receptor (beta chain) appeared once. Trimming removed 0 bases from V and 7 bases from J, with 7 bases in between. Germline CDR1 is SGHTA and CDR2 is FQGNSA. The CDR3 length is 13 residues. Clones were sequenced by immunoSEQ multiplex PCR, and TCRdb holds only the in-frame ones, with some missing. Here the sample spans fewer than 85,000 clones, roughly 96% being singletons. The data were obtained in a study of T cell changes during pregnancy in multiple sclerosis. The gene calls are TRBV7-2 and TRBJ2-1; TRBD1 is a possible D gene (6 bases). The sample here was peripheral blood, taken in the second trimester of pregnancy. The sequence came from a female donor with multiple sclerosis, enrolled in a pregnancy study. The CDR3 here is CASSLARGNEQFF. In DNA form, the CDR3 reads TGTGCCAGCAGCTTAGCAAGGGGGAATGAGCAGTTCTTC.